The 16 T cell receptor beta chains presented below share a single source sample, sequenced in a study of response to subunit inactivated influenza vaccine. One entry per CDR3 protein results from TCRdb running MiXCR on the RT-PCR reads. This table has more than 700,000 distinct CDR3 sequences, approximately 21% appearing once. Sequencing used PBMCs from blood, obtained about 5 days after vaccination. Receptors originate from a man aged 45-65 years who received an inactivated influenza vaccine.

In regard to this clonotype: Since no conserved phenylalanine or tryptophan closes the CDR3, a read error is the likely cause. The rearrangement links TRBV12-3 or TRBV12-4 to TRBJ2-3; D unclear. Trimming removed 5 bases from V and 2 bases from J, with 14 bases in between. CDR3 length: 15 residues. The CDR3 DNA follows: TGTGCCAGCAGTCCCGGGCAAGCTACCACAGATACGCAGTATCTT. The encoded protein is CASSPGQATTDTQYL.

There are a few counts of this clonotype. The gene calls are TRBV28 and TRBJ2-7; D is possibly TRBD1 (5 bases). Germline V lookup: CDR1 MDHEN, CDR2 SYDVKM. The CDR3 sequence is 15 residues long. The ends were cut back, 2 bases at V and 0 bases at J, with 11 bases in the middle. In DNA, the CDR3 is TGTGCCAGCAGTTTAAGGACACCCATCTCCTACGAGCAGTACTTC. Amino acid sequence: CASSLRTPISYEQYF. Full variable domain (rest looked up from reference TRBV28 and TRBJ2-7): DVKVTQSSRYLVKRTGEKVFLECVQDMDHENMFWYRQDPGLGLRLIYFSYDVKMKEKGDIPEGYSVSREKKERFSLILESASTNQTSMYLCASSLRTPISYEQYFGPGTRLTVT.

V gene TRBV15 combines with J gene TRBJ2-1; TRBD2 is a possible D gene (5 bases). V was pared by 2 bases and J by 8 bases, with 16 bases between. CDR1 is LNHNV and CDR2 is YYDKDF in the germline V gene (reference sequence). CDR3 length equals 15 residues. CDR3 in amino acids: CATSRTPDGIDEQFF. In DNA form, the CDR3 reads TGTGCCACCAGCAGAACACCCGACGGGATCGATGAGCAGTTCTTC.

This clonotype was seen only a few times. One end of the junction does not line up with germline, which may come from a read error. The chain links TRBV5-1 to TRBJ2-1, with 8 bases matching TRBD2. The CDR3 is 13 residues long. Germline V CDR1 and CDR2: SGHRS, YFSETQ. The CDR3 spells CASSSELSGGIVF. Written as DNA, the CDR3 is TGCGCCAGCAGCTCTGAGCTAAGCGGGGGAATTGTCTTC. The variable domain in full, completed from reference TRBV5-1 and TRBJ2-1, reads KAGVTQTPRYLIKTRGQQVTLSCSPISGHRSVSWYQQTPGQGLQFLFEYFSETQRNKGNFPGRFSGRQFSNSRSEMNVSTLELGDSALYLCASSSELSGGIVFGPGTRLTVL.

V gene TRBV5-1 combines with J gene TRBJ1-5, with a possible D match to TRBD1 (6 bases). Germline CDR1 is SGHRS and CDR2 is YFSETQ. V shed 4 bases and J shed 3 bases, with 8 bases lying between them. CDR3 size: 13 residues. For the CDR3, the DNA is TGCGCCAGCAGCAGGGACACCAATCAGCCCCAGCATTTT. Translated, it gives CASSRDTNQPQHF.

This clonotype was seen more than once but under ten times. The chain combines TRBV30 with TRBJ2-3, with a possible D match to TRBD2 (7 bases). Germline V CDR1 and CDR2: GTSNPN, SVGIG (reference sequence). V gave up 3 bases and J gave up 3 bases, with 19 bases separating them. This CDR3 is 16 amino acids long. The CDR3 DNA follows: TGTGCCTGGAGGCATCTTAGGGGGGGTCGTACAGATACGCAGTATTTT. This encodes CAWRHLRGGRTDTQYF. Filled out from reference TRBV30 and TRBJ2-3, the complete variable domain reads SQTIHQWPATLVQPVGSPLSLECTVEGTSNPNLYWYRQAAGRGLQLLFYSVGIGQISSEVPQNLSASRPQDRQFILSSKKLLLSDSGFYLCAWRHLRGGRTDTQYFGPGTRLTVL.

This chain connects TRBV27 to TRBJ2-4, with TRBD2 as a possible D gene (6 bases). From germline, CDR1 is MNHEY and CDR2 SMNVEV (reference sequence). Deletions cut 5 bases from V and 5 bases from J, with 13 bases between. The CDR3 is 14 amino acids. As DNA, the CDR3 is TGTGCCAGCAGTCCTGCGGGACTCCAAAACATTCAGTACTTC. Its protein is CASSPAGLQNIQYF.

J is TRBJ2-3 and V is TRBV7-2; 11 bases line up with TRBD2. Germline-derived CDR1 and CDR2 are SGHTA and FQGNSA. CDR3 length: 16 amino acids. Trimming at V came to 1 base and at J to 5 bases, leaving 5 bases not matched to a gene. CDR3 sequence reads: CASSLGETSGVDTQYF. CDR3 nucleotide sequence: TGTGCCAGCAGCTTAGGGGAGACTAGCGGGGTAGATACGCAGTATTTT.

The chain employs TRBV11-2 and TRBJ2-7, with 11 bases lining up with TRBD2. CDR3 length: 18 residues. Trimming cost V 5 bases and J 0 bases; bases outside gene matches: 12. CDR1 is SGHAT, CDR2 FQNNGV, per germline. CDR3: CASSPAVGTSGFSYEQYF. Written as DNA, the CDR3 is TGTGCCAGCAGCCCGGCGGTCGGGACTAGCGGTTTCTCCTACGAGCAGTACTTC.

The chain employs TRBV5-1 and TRBJ2-1, with TRBD2 matching 12 bases. Germline V gene sequence: CDR1 SGHRS, CDR2 YFSETQ. J lost 6 bases, V lost 1 base, and 5 bases had no gene match. The CDR3 runs to 16 residues. The CDR3 nucleotides read TGCGCCAGCAGCTTGTTTTCTAGCGGGGGGGCCAATGAGCAGTTCTTC. Translation: CASSLFSSGGANEQFF.

The J gene is TRBJ2-7, the V gene TRBV4-1; 7 bases map to TRBD2. CDR1 is MGHRA and CDR2 is YSYEKL in the germline V gene. This CDR3 spans 14 amino acids. Trimming at V came to 1 base and at J to 8 bases, leaving 8 bases not matched to a gene. This chain's CDR3 is CASSQVVLAGQQYF. The CDR3 DNA is TGCGCCAGCAGCCAAGTAGTCTTAGCGGGCCAGCAGTACTTC.

This clonotype was counted at least ten times. J is TRBJ2-1 and V is TRBV12-3 or TRBV12-4; 11 nucleotides agree with TRBD2. Trimming cost V 6 bases and J 9 bases; bases outside gene matches: 7. This CDR3 spans 14 amino acids. Here the CDR3 reads CASSHSGGAREQFF. CDR3 DNA sequence: TGTGCCAGCAGCCATAGCGGGGGGGCCCGTGAGCAGTTCTTC.

With respect to this clonotype: At one end the junction does not follow the germline gene, possibly because of a read error. V usage is TRBV7-2 and J usage is TRBJ2-7; tentatively, D is TRBD2 (6 bases). The CDR3 totals 14 residues. CDR1 and CDR2 from the germline V gene are SGHTA and FQGNSA. In DNA, the CDR3 is TGTTCCAGCAGCACCCGGACGGGGGACTACGAGCAGTACTTC. Translated, it gives CSSSTRTGDYEQYF.

This clonotype was found a few times. The chain combines TRBV10-1 with TRBJ2-7, with TRBD2 matching over 13 bases. V shed 6 bases and J 2 bases; nucleotides not matched to a gene: 7. Per germline, CDR1 WNHNN and CDR2 SYGVQD (reference sequence). This CDR3 is 16 amino acids long. The CDR3 nucleotides read TGCGCCAGCAGGCCCGCAACTAGCGGGGGGGCCTACGAGCAGTACTTC. Translation gives CASRPATSGGAYEQYF.

This clonotype has ten or more counts. The rearrangement links TRBV24-1 to TRBJ2-1; 13 bases are a match to TRBD2. Germline trimming cut 3 bases from V and 9 bases from J; bases unmatched to any gene: 7. Germline CDR1 reads KGHDR; CDR2 reads SFDVKD. This CDR3 has 16 amino acids. CDR3 coding DNA: TGTGCCACCAGTGATGGACTAGCGGGAGCTGTTAGTGAGCAGTTCTTC. It yields the protein CATSDGLAGAVSEQFF.

The rearrangement uses TRBV30 and TRBJ2-7; TRBD1 matches at 7 bases. CDR3 length: 14 amino acids. CDR1 is GTSNPN, CDR2 SVGIG, per germline (reference sequence). Germline trimming cut 5 bases from V and 4 bases from J; bases unmatched to any gene: 11. The CDR3 is CAWGPGTENYEQYF. The CDR3 nucleotides are TGTGCCTGGGGACCCGGGACAGAAAATTACGAGCAGTACTTC.